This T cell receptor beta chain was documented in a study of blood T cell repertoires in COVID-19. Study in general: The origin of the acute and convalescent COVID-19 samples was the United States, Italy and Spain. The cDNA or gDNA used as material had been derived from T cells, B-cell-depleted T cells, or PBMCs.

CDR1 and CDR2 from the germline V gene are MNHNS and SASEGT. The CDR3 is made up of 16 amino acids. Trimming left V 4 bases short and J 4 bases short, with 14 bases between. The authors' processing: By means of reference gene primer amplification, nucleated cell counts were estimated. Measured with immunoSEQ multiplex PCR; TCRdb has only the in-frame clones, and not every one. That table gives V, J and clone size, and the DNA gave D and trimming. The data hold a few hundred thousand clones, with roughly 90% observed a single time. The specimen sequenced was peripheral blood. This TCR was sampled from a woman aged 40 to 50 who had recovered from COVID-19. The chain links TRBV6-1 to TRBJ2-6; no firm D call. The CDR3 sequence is CASSAFPGPGANVLTF. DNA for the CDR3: TGTGCCAGCAGTGCCTTTCCTGGGCCCGGGGCCAACGTCCTGACTTTC.